Sequencing of this T cell receptor (beta chain) was carried out in a study of CXCR3-negative and CXCR3-positive naive CD8 T cells. Libraries of TRB cDNA were made by 5' RACE and carried UMIs. TCRdb reanalyzed the 5' RACE reads, giving one entry per CDR3 protein sequence and no DNA. The repertoire table contains over 100,000 distinct CDR3 sequences. Overall study findings and caveats: The level of CXCR3 expression partially decreased after cryopreservation; the majority of assays used fresh PBMCs.

This CDR3 contains 15 residues. A note on this clonotype: Its antigen is currently unknown.

All CD8+ T cell subsets were sorted in triplicate at fewer than 350,000 cells each. The J gene is TRBJ2-3, the V gene TRBV12-3 or TRBV12-4. Material for sequencing was naive CXCR3- CD8+ T cells from blood. The subset is: CD45RO-CCR7+CD27+CD95- naive CD8+ T cells lacking CXCR3 (TNR3-). This sequence originates from a human donor in good health. Some clones in this sample may be carry-over from other donors' samples. CDR3 amino acids: CASSYSGSETDTQYF.